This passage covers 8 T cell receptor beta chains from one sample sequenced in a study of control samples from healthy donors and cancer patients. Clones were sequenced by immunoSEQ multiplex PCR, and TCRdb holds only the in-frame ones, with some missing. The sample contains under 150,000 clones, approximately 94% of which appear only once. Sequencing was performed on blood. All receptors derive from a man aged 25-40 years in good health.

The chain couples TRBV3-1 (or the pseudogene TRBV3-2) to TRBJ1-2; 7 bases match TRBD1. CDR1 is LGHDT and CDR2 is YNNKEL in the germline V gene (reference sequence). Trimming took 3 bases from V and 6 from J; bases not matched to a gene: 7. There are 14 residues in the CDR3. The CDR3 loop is CASSQLQGRDGYTF. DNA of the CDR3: TGTGCCAGCAGCCAGCTACAGGGGCGTGATGGCTACACCTTC.

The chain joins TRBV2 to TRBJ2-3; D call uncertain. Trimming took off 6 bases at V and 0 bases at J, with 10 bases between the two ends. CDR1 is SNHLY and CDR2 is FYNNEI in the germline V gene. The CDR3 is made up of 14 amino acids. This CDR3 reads CASSARSSTDTQYF. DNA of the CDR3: TGTGCCAGCAGCGCTCGATCTAGCACAGATACGCAGTATTTT. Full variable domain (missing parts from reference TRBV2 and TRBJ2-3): EPEVTQTPSHQVTQMGQEVILRCVPISNHLYFYWYRQILGQKVEFLVSFYNNEISEKSEIFDDQFSVERPDGSNFTLKIRSTKLEDSAMYFCASSARSSTDTQYFGPGTRLTVL.

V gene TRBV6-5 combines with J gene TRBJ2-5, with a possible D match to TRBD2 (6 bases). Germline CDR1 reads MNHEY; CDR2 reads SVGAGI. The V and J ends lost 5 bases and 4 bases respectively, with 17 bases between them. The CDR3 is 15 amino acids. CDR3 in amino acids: CASSLQPPGGETQYF. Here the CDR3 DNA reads TGTGCCAGCAGTCTTCAGCCACCCGGGGGAGAGACCCAGTACTTC.

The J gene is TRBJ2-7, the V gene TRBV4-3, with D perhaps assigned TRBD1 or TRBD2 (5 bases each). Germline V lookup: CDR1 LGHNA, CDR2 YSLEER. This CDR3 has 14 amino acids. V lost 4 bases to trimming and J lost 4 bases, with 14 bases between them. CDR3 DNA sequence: TGCGCCAGCAGCCGGAAGCACGGGGCGTACGAGCAGTACTTC. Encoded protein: CASSRKHGAYEQYF.

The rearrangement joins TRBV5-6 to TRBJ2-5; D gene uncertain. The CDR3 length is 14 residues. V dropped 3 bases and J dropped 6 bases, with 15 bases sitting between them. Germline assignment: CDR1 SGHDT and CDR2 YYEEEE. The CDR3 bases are TGTGCCAGCAGCTCGACCAGAAGTTCTAAGACCCAGTACTTC. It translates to CASSSTRSSKTQYF.

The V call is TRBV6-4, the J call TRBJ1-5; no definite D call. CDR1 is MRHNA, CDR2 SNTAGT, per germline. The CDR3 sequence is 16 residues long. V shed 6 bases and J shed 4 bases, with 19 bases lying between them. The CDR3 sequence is CASRRTIGRKNQPQHF. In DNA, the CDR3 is TGTGCCAGCAGAAGAACGATAGGGCGGAAAAATCAGCCCCAGCATTTT.

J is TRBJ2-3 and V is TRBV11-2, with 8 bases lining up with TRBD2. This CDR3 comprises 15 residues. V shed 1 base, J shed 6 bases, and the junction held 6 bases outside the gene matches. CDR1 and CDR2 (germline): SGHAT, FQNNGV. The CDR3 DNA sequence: TGTGCCAGCAGCTTAGTAGCGGGGAACGCTGATACGCAGTATTTT. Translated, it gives CASSLVAGNADTQYF.

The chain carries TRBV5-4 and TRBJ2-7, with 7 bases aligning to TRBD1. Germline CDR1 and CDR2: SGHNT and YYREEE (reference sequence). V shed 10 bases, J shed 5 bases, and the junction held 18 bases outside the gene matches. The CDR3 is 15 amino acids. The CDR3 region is CAGRMETGPSDEQYF. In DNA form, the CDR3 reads TGTGCCGGCCGGATGGAGACAGGGCCCTCGGACGAGCAGTACTTC.